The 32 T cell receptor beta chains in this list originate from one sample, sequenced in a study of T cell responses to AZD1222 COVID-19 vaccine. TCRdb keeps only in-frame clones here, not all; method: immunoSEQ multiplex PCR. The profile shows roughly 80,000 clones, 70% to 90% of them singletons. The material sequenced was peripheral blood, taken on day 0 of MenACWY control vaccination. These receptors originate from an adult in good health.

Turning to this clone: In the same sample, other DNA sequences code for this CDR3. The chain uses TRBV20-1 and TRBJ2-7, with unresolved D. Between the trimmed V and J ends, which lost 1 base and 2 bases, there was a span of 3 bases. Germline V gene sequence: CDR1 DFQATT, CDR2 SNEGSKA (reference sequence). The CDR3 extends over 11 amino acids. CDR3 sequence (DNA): TGCAGTGCTAGAGGGCCCTACGAGCAGTACTTC. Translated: CSARGPYEQYF.

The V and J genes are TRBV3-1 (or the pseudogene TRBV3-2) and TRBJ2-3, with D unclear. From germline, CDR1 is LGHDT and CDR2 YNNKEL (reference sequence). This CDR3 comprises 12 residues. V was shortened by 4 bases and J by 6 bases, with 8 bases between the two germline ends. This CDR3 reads CASSPGRDTQYF. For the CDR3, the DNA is TGTGCCAGCAGCCCCGGAAGGGATACGCAGTATTTT.

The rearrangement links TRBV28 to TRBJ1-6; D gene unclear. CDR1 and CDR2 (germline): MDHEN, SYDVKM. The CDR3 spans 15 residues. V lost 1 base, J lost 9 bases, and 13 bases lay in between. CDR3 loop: CASSLSQVARSPLHF. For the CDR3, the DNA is TGTGCCAGCAGTTTATCGCAAGTCGCCCGTTCACCCCTCCACTTT.

The CDR3 sequence is CSPEGLPYEQYF. The CDR3 coding sequence is TGCAGCCCGGAGGGACTCCCCTACGAGCAGTACTTC. The chain carries TRBV29-1 and TRBJ2-7; possible D gene TRBD2, 6 bases. This CDR3 is built from 12 residues. The germline gives CDR1 SQVTM, CDR2 ANQGSEA. V was cut by 8 bases and J by 2 bases, with 13 bases left in between.

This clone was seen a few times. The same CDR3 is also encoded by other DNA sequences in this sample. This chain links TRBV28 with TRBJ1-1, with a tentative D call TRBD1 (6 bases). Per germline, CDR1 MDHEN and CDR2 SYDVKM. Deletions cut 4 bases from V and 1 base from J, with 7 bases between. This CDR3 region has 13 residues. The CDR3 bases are TGTGCCAGCAGTTCGACAGGGAACACTGAAGCTTTCTTT. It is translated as CASSSTGNTEAFF.

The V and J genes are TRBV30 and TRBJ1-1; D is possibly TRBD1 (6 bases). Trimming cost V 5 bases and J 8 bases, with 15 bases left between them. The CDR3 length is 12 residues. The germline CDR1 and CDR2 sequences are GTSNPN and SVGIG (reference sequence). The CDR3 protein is CAWETMTGEAFF. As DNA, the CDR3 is TGTGCCTGGGAGACAATGACAGGCGAAGCTTTCTTT. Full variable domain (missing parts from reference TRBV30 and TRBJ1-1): SQTIHQWPATLVQPVGSPLSLECTVEGTSNPNLYWYRQAAGRGLQLLFYSVGIGQISSEVPQNLSASRPQDRQFILSSKKLLLSDSGFYLCAWETMTGEAFFGQGTRLTVV.

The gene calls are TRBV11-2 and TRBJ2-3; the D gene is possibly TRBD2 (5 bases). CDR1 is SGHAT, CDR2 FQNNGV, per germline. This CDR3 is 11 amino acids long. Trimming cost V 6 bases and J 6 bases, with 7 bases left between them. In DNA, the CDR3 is TGTGCCAGCAGACGCGGGGATACGCAGTATTTT. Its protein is CASRRGDTQYF. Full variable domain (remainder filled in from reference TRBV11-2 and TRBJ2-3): EAGVAQSPRYKIIEKRQSVAFWCNPISGHATLYWYQQILGQGPKLLIQFQNNGVVDDSQLPKDRFSAERLKGVDSTLKIQPAKLEDSAVYLCASRRGDTQYFGPGTRLTVL.

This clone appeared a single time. CDR3 protein: CASSLPYSNQPQHF. The CDR3 nucleotides are TGTGCCAGCAGCTTACCTTATAGCAATCAGCCCCAGCATTTT. The genes are TRBV7-2 and TRBJ1-5; D gene ambiguous. The CDR3 is 14 residues long. Trimming left V 2 bases short and J 0 bases short, with 5 bases between. CDR1 and CDR2 (germline): SGHTA, FQGNSA.

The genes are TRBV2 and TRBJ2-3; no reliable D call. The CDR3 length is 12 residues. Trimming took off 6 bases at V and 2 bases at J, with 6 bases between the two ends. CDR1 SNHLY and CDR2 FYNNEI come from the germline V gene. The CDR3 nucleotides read TGTGCCAGCAGGGGGAACACAGATACGCAGTATTTT. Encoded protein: CASRGNTDTQYF.

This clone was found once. The CDR3 spells CASSLDNTGELFF. CDR3 nucleotide sequence: TGCGCCAGCAGCTTGGACAACACCGGGGAGCTGTTTTTT. This chain joins TRBV5-1 and TRBJ2-2, with no clear D. Germline V gives CDR1 SGHRS, CDR2 YFSETQ. Trimming shortened V by 0 bases and J by 2 bases, and 2 bases separated the two germline ends. This CDR3 spans 13 amino acids. Full variable domain (missing parts from reference TRBV5-1 and TRBJ2-2): KAGVTQTPRYLIKTRGQQVTLSCSPISGHRSVSWYQQTPGQGLQFLFEYFSETQRNKGNFPGRFSGRQFSNSRSEMNVSTLELGDSALYLCASSLDNTGELFFGEGSRLTVL.

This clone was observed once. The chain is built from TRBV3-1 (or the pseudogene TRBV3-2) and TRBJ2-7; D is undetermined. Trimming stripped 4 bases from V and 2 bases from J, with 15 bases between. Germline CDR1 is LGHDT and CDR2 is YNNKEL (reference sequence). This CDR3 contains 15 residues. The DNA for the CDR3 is TGTGCCAGCAGCCCCGGACGTAAGACGACCTACGAGCAGTACTTC. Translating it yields CASSPGRKTTYEQYF.

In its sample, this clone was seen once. CDR3 sequence: CASSVGAGVTDTQYF. The CDR3 region has the DNA TGTGCCAGCAGCGTAGGGGCGGGAGTCACAGATACGCAGTATTTT. The chain joins TRBV9 to TRBJ2-3; 7 bases map to TRBD2. Germline trimming cut 0 bases from V and 2 bases from J; bases unmatched to any gene: 3. CDR3 length: 15 amino acids. From germline, CDR1 is SGDLS and CDR2 YYNGEE.

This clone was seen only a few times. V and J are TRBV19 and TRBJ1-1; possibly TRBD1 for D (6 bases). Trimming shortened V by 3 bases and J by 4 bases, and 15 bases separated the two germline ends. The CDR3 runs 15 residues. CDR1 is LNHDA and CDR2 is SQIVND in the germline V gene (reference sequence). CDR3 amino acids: CASSIPQGRGTEAFF. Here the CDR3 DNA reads TGTGCCAGTAGTATCCCCCAGGGGAGAGGCACTGAAGCTTTCTTT.

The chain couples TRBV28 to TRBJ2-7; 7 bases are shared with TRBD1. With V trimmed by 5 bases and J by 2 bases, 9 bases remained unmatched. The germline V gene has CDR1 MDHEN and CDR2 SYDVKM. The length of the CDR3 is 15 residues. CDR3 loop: CASSLNRGVPYEQYF. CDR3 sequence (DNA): TGTGCCAGCAGTCTTAACAGGGGAGTGCCCTACGAGCAGTACTTC.

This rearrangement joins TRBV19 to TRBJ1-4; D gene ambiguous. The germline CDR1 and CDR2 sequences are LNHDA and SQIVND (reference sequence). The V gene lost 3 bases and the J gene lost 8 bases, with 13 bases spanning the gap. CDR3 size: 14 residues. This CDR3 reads CASSMGSAGEKLFF. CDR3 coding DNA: TGTGCCAGTAGTATGGGGAGTGCGGGAGAAAAACTGTTTTTT.

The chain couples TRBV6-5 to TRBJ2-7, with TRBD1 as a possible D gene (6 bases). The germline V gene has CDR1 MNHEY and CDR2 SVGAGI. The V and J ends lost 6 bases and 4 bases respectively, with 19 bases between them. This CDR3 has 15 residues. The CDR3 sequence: CASSHNSQGLYEQYF. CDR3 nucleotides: TGTGCCAGCAGCCACAACTCACAGGGCCTTTACGAGCAGTACTTC.

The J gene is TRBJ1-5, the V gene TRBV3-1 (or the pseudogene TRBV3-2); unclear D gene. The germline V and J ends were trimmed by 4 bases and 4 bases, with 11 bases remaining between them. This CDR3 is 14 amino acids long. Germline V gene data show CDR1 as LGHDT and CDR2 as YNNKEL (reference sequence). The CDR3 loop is CASSPSESNQPQHF. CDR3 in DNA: TGTGCCAGCAGCCCCAGCGAGTCGAATCAGCCCCAGCATTTT.

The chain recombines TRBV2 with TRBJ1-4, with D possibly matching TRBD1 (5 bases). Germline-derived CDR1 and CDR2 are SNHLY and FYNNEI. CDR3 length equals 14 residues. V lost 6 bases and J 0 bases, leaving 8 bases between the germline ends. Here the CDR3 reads CASSTGATNEKLFF. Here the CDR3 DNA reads TGTGCCAGCAGCACAGGCGCAACTAATGAAAAACTGTTTTTT.

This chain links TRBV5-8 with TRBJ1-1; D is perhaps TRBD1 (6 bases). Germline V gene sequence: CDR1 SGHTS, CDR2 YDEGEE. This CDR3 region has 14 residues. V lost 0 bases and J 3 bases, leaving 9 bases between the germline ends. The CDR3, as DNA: TGTGCCAGCAGCTTGGGACAGGCTGACACTGAAGCTTTCTTT. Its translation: CASSLGQADTEAFF. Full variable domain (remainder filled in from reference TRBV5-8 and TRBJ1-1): EAGVTQSPTHLIKTRGQQATLRCSPISGHTSVYWYQQALGLGLQFLLWYDEGEERNRGNFPPRFSGRQFPNYSSELNVNALELEDSALYLCASSLGQADTEAFFGQGTRLTVV.

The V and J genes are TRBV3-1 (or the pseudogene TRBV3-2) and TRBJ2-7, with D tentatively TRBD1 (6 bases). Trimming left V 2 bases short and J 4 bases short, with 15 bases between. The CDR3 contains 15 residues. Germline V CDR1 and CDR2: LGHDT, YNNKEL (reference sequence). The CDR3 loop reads CASSQMTGKSYEQYF. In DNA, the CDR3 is TGTGCCAGCAGCCAAATGACAGGAAAAAGTTACGAGCAGTACTTC.

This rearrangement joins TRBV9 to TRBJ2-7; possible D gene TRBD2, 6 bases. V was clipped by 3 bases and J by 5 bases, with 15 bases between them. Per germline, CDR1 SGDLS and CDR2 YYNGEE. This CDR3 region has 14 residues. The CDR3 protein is CASSAGLPPNEQYF. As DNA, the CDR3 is TGTGCCAGCAGCGCTGGACTACCCCCTAACGAGCAGTACTTC.

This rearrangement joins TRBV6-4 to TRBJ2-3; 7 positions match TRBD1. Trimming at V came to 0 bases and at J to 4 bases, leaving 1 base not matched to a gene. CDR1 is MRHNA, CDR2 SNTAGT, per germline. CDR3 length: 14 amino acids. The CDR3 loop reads CASSDSTGSDTQYF. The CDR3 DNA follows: TGTGCCAGCAGTGACTCGACAGGGTCAGATACGCAGTATTTT.

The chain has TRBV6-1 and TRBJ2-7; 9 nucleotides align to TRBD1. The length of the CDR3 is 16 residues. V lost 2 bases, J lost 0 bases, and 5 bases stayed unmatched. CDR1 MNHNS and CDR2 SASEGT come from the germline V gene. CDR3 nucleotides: TGTGCCAGCAGTGAAAAGGGGACAGGGAACTCCTACGAGCAGTACTTC. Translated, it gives CASSEKGTGNSYEQYF.

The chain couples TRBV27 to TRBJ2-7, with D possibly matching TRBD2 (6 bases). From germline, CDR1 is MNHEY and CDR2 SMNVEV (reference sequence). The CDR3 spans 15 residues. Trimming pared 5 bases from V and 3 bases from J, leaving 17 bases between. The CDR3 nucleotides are TGTGCCAGCAGTCCGGCTCAGCCGGACTACTACGAGCAGTACTTC. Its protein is CASSPAQPDYYEQYF.

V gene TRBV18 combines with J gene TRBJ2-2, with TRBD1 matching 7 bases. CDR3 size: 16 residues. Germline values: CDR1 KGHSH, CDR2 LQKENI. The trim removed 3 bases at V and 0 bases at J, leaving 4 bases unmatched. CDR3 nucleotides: TGTGCCAGCTCACCCTTAGGACAGGCGAACACCGGGGAGCTGTTTTTT. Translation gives CASSPLGQANTGELFF.

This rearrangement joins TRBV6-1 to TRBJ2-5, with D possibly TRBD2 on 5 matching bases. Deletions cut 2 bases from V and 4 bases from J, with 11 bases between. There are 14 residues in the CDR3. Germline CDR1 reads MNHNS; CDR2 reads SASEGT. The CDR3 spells CASSERGLGETQYF. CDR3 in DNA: TGTGCCAGCAGTGAACGGGGTCTAGGAGAGACCCAGTACTTC.

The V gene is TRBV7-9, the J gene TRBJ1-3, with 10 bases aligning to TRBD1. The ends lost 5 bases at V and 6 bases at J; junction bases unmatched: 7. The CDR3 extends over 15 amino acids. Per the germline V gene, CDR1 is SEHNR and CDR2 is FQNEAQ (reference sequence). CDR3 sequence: CASSPLGQGTNTIYF. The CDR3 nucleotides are TGTGCCAGCAGCCCGTTGGGACAGGGGACAAACACCATATATTTT.

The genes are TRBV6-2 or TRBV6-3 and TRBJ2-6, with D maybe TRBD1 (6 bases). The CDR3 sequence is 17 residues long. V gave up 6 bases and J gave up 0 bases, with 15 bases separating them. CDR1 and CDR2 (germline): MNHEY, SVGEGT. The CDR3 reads CASSPRTGLSGANVLTF. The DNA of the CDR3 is TGTGCCAGCAGCCCTCGAACAGGGCTCTCTGGGGCCAACGTCCTGACTTTC.

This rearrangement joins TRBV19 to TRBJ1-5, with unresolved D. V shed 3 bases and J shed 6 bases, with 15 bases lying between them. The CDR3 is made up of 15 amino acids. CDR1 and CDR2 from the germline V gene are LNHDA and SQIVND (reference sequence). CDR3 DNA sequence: TGTGCCAGTAGTATGGGGATCGGGGTGGCTCAGCCCCAGCATTTT. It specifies CASSMGIGVAQPQHF.

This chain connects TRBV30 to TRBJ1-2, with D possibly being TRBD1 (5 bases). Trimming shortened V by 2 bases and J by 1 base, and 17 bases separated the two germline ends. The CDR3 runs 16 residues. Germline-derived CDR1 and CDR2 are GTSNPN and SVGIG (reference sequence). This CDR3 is CAWSMRSGTFNYGYTF. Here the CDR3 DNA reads TGTGCCTGGAGTATGCGGTCAGGGACTTTTAACTATGGCTACACCTTC.

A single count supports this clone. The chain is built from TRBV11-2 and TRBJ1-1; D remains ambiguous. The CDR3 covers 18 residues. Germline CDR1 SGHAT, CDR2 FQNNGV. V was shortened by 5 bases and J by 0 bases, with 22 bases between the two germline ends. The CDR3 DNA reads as TGTGCCAGCAGCCAAAAATCCCCTACCGGGGTCTTGAACACTGAAGCTTTCTTT. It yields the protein CASSQKSPTGVLNTEAFF.

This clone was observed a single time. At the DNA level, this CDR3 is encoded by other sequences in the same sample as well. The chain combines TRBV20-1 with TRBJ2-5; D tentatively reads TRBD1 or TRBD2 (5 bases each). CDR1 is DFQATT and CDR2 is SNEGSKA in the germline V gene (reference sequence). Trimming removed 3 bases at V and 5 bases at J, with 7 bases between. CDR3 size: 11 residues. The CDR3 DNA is TGCAGTGCTAGCAGGGAGGAGACCCAGTACTTC. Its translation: CSASREETQYF.